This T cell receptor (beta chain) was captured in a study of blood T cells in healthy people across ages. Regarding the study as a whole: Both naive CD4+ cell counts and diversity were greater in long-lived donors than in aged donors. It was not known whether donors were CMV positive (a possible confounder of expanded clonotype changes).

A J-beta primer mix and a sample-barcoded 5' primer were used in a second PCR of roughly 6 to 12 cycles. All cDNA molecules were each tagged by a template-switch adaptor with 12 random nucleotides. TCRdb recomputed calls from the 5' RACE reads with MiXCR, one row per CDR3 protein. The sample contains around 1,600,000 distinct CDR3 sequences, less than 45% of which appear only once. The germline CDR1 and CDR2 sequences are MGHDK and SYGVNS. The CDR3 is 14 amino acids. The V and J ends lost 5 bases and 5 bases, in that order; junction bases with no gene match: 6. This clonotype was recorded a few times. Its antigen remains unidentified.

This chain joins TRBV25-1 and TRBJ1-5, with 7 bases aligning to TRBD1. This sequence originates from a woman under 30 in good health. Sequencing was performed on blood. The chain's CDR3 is CASSRQGGDQPQHF. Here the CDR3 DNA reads TGTGCCAGCAGTAGACAGGGTGGGGATCAGCCCCAGCATTTT. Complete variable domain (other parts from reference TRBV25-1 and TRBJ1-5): EADIYQTPRYLVIGTGKKITLECSQTMGHDKMYWYQQDPGMELHLIHYSYGVNSTEKGDLSSESTVSRIRTEHFPLTLESARPSHTSQYLCASSRQGGDQPQHFGDGTRLSIL.